The next 5 T cell receptor beta chains were all read from a single sample in a study of blood T cell repertoires in COVID-19. Only in-frame clones appear in the TCRdb table, and some are missing; sequencing was by immunoSEQ multiplex PCR. The table records roughly 190,000 clones, 80% of them present only once. Sequencing was performed on peripheral blood. The receptors derive from a man aged 60 to 69 with acute or convalescent COVID-19.

This chain uses TRBV5-1 with TRBJ1-4; D is uncertain. Germline assignment: CDR1 SGHRS and CDR2 YFSETQ. The V gene lost 0 bases and the J gene lost 0 bases, with 12 bases spanning the gap. The CDR3 has 17 residues. The CDR3 loop is CASSLEGERATNEKLFF. CDR3 DNA sequence: TGCGCCAGCAGCTTGGAAGGAGAGCGGGCAACTAATGAAAAACTGTTTTTT.

This sequence joins TRBV7-8 and TRBJ1-2; 7 bases align to TRBD1. V was clipped by 5 bases and J by 5 bases; unmatched bases: 8. The V gene's germline CDR1 is SGHVS and CDR2 FQNEAQ. The CDR3 contains 14 residues. Here the CDR3 DNA reads TGTGCCAGCAGCGCCACGGGACAGACATATGGCTACACCTTC. This translates into CASSATGQTYGYTF.

This clone was recorded at least ten times. The chain links TRBV9 to TRBJ2-2; 10 nucleotides match TRBD1. The CDR3 is 16 amino acids. Losses at the gene ends were 4 bases for V and 5 bases for J; bases not matched to a gene: 8. CDR1 and CDR2 (germline): SGDLS, YYNGEE. DNA of the CDR3: TGTGCCAGCAGCCCCCGGACAGGGGGTGGTACCGGGGAGCTGTTTTTT. This codes for CASSPRTGGGTGELFF.

The chain links TRBV18 to TRBJ2-1; 11 bases agree with TRBD2. V lost 2 bases, J lost 3 bases, and 6 bases stayed unmatched. There are 17 residues in the CDR3. Germline CDR1 KGHSH, CDR2 LQKENI. CDR3 nucleotides: TGTGCCAGCTCACCAGGGACCGGGACTAGCGGCTACAATGAGCAGTTCTTC. Protein: CASSPGTGTSGYNEQFF.

This rearrangement joins TRBV9 to TRBJ1-2, with TRBD1 identical over 8 bases. Germline loops: CDR1 SGDLS, CDR2 YYNGEE. This CDR3 is built from 15 residues. The trim removed 0 bases at V and 5 bases at J, leaving 6 bases unmatched. The CDR3 sequence is CASSVGDRGSYGYTF. The CDR3 nucleotides are TGTGCCAGCAGCGTAGGAGACAGGGGCTCGTATGGCTACACCTTC.